This TCR beta chain stems from a study of T cell responses to AZD1222 COVID-19 vaccine. Findings and caveats of the study: Repertoire sampling was restricted to post-peak T cell response timepoints. Baseline testing showed seropositivity in only five to seven AZD1222 recipients. Epitopes outside B.1.351 and B.1.1.7 mutated regions reportedly drew nearly half of spike TCRs.

The germline CDR1 and CDR2 sequences are PRHDT and FYEKMQ (reference sequence). With 0 bases removed from V and 4 bases from J, the gap between germline ends came to 10 bases. This CDR3 contains 15 residues. Sequenced by immunoSEQ multiplex PCR; TCRdb stores in-frame clones only, minus some. The data show about 180,000 clones, around 90% seen once. As concerns this clone: The antigen remains undetermined.

The sample here was peripheral blood, taken on day 0 of AZD1222 vaccination. The TCR comes from an adult in good health. The rearrangement joins TRBV13 to TRBJ1-3; no definite D call. The CDR3 here is CASSLGNPAGNTIYF. In DNA, the CDR3 is TGTGCCAGCAGCTTAGGAAACCCTGCCGGAAACACCATATATTTT.